Below are 28 T cell receptor beta chains sequenced from a single sample in a study of blood T cell repertoires in COVID-19. TCRdb keeps only in-frame clones here, not all; method: immunoSEQ multiplex PCR. The table includes roughly 87,000 clones, around nine tenths detected once. The source material was peripheral blood. The receptors stem from a man in his forties or fifties with acute or convalescent COVID-19.

The rearrangement joins TRBV14 to TRBJ2-1; the D gene is possibly TRBD2 (5 bases). Per germline, CDR1 SGHDN and CDR2 FVKESK. The CDR3 is 15 residues long. With 1 base removed from V and 4 bases from J, the gap between germline ends came to 11 bases. The CDR3 DNA sequence: TGTGCCAGCAGCCAAGGGCTAGCCCATTACAATGAGCAGTTCTTC. It encodes CASSQGLAHYNEQFF. The whole variable domain, remainder taken from reference TRBV14 and TRBJ2-1, is EAGVTQFPSHSVIEKGQTVTLRCDPISGHDNLYWYRRVMGKEIKFLLHFVKESKQDESGMPNNRFLAERTGGTYSTLKVQPAELEDSGVYFCASSQGLAHYNEQFFGPGTRLTVL.

This clone came up once. V and J are TRBV5-1 and TRBJ2-5; 14 nucleotides match TRBD2. The V and J ends lost 7 bases and 4 bases, in that order; junction bases with no gene match: 21. The V gene's germline CDR1 is SGHRS and CDR2 YFSETQ. CDR3 length equals 20 residues. The DNA for the CDR3 is TGCGCCAGCTCGGGTCCACCGCCGGGACTAGCGGGAGTATCGGGAGAGACCCAGTACTTC. It yields the protein CASSGPPPGLAGVSGETQYF.

The chain has TRBV5-1 and TRBJ1-2; 7 bases agree with TRBD1. Trimming took 3 bases from V and 5 from J; bases not matched to a gene: 7. Per the germline V gene, CDR1 is SGHRS and CDR2 is YFSETQ. The CDR3 spans 14 residues. The CDR3 protein is CASSSDPGGYGYTF. The CDR3 bases are TGCGCCAGCAGCTCAGATCCAGGGGGATATGGCTACACCTTC.

The gene calls are TRBV11-2 and TRBJ1-2, with D perhaps matching TRBD1 (5 bases). The CDR3 consists of 18 residues. Germline-derived CDR1 and CDR2 are SGHAT and FQNNGV. Trimming pared 3 bases from V and 3 bases from J, leaving 23 bases between. In nucleotides, the CDR3 is TGTGCCAGCAGCTTCTCTCTAGCGGGGGGAGGGTTGCACTATGGCTACACCTTC. Its protein product is CASSFSLAGGGLHYGYTF.

The chain is built from TRBV7-6 and TRBJ2-7, with D possibly TRBD1 on 6 matching bases. V was trimmed by 1 base and J by 2 bases, leaving 15 bases between them. Germline CDR1 SGHVS, CDR2 FNYEAQ. This CDR3 spans 16 amino acids. CDR3 in DNA: TGTGCCAGCAGCTTAGGGGCACCCAGGGGAACCTACGAGCAGTACTTC. Its protein product is CASSLGAPRGTYEQYF. Variable domain in full (rest from reference TRBV7-6 and TRBJ2-7): GAGVSQSPRYKVTKRGQDVALRCDPISGHVSLYWYRQALGQGPEFLTYFNYEAQQDKSGLPNDRFSAERPEGSISTLTIQRTEQRDSAMYRCASSLGAPRGTYEQYFGPGTRLTVT.

The rearrangement joins TRBV5-4 to TRBJ1-2; no reliable D call. Germline CDR1 SGHNT, CDR2 YYREEE (reference sequence). V shed 4 bases and J shed 8 bases, with 18 bases lying between them. The CDR3 has 14 amino acids. The CDR3 nucleotides read TGTGCCAGCAGCCCCCGGGTCGGTATAGAGGGCTACACCTTC. Translating gives CASSPRVGIEGYTF.

The chain combines TRBV6-5 with TRBJ1-1; 7 bases align to TRBD1. V was clipped by 2 bases and J by 6 bases; unmatched bases: 9. This CDR3 region has 15 residues. Germline V lookup: CDR1 MNHEY, CDR2 SVGAGI. The CDR3 protein is CASSYGTATTAEAFF. The CDR3 coding sequence is TGTGCCAGCAGTTACGGGACAGCAACGACGGCTGAAGCTTTCTTT.

Worth noting for this clone: Distinct nucleotide sequences in the sample also encode this CDR3. V usage is TRBV3-1 (or the pseudogene TRBV3-2) and J usage is TRBJ2-2, with no clear D. Germline V lookup: CDR1 LGHDT, CDR2 YNNKEL (reference sequence). Trimming took 1 base from V and 6 from J, leaving 3 bases between them. This CDR3 contains 12 residues. This chain's CDR3 is CASSQAAGELFF. For the CDR3, the DNA is TGTGCCAGCAGCCAAGCGGCCGGGGAGCTGTTTTTT.

The V gene is TRBV21-1, the J gene TRBJ2-1; TRBD2 is the table's D call and was not checked against the DNA. TRBV21-1 constitutes a pseudogene. This CDR3 spans 12 amino acids. In nucleotides, the CDR3 is TGTGCCAGCGTCGATAGCAGCAATGAGCAGTTCTTC. Translation: CASVDSSNEQFF.

The gene calls are TRBV3-1 (or the pseudogene TRBV3-2) and TRBJ1-2; a weak D match, TRBD1 (5 bases). V was clipped by 1 base and J by 0 bases, with 12 bases between them. The CDR3 consists of 16 residues. In germline, CDR1 is LGHDT, CDR2 YNNKEL (reference sequence). The CDR3 loop reads CASSQGAGIANYGYTF. CDR3 coding DNA: TGTGCCAGCAGCCAAGGGGCAGGGATAGCTAACTATGGCTACACCTTC.

The chain carries TRBV5-6 and TRBJ2-1, with unresolved D. CDR1 and CDR2 from the germline V gene are SGHDT and YYEEEE. The CDR3 length is 16 residues. V shed 1 base and J shed 4 bases, with 15 bases lying between them. This CDR3 is CASSLPTDTLYNEQFF. The CDR3 DNA reads as TGTGCCAGCAGCTTGCCCACAGACACACTGTACAATGAGCAGTTCTTC. Full variable domain (missing parts from reference TRBV5-6 and TRBJ2-1): DAGVTQSPTHLIKTRGQQVTLRCSPKSGHDTVSWYQQALGQGPQFIFQYYEEEERQRGNFPDRFSGHQFPNYSSELNVNALLLGDSALYLCASSLPTDTLYNEQFFGPGTRLTVL.

The chain recombines TRBV30 with TRBJ1-2; 7 bases align to TRBD1. This CDR3 comprises 13 residues. Trimming removed 4 bases from V and 7 bases from J; junction bases left unmatched: 9. Germline loops: CDR1 GTSNPN, CDR2 SVGIG (reference sequence). CDR3 nucleotide sequence: TGTGCCTGGATCGGGGACAGCGGCATTGGCTACACCTTC. It yields the protein CAWIGDSGIGYTF.

This chain's CDR3 is CASSGGNEQFF. CDR3 DNA: TGTGCCAGCAGCGGAGGCAATGAGCAGTTCTTC. The chain couples TRBV12-3 or TRBV12-4 to TRBJ2-1; D might be TRBD2 (5 bases). V dropped 6 bases and J dropped 6 bases, with 6 bases sitting between them. The CDR3 loop spans 11 amino acids.

This clone has only a few counts. The rearrangement links TRBV5-1 to TRBJ2-2, with 7 bases aligning to TRBD1. Germline V gene data show CDR1 as SGHRS and CDR2 as YFSETQ. The CDR3 totals 16 residues. V gave up 1 base and J gave up 7 bases; unmatched junction bases: 10. The CDR3 reads CASSLYLQGSSGELFF. CDR3 DNA: TGCGCCAGCAGCTTGTACCTACAGGGGTCGAGCGGGGAGCTGTTTTTT.

This chain uses TRBV30 with TRBJ1-1; 7 bases match TRBD1. From germline, CDR1 is GTSNPN and CDR2 SVGIG (reference sequence). The ends lost 2 bases at V and 1 base at J; junction bases unmatched: 4. The CDR3 has 14 amino acids. Here the CDR3 reads CAWSRSGGNTEAFF. The CDR3 nucleotides read TGTGCCTGGAGTAGGTCAGGGGGGAACACTGAAGCTTTCTTT. Looking up the rest from reference TRBV30 and TRBJ1-1 gives the full variable domain: SQTIHQWPATLVQPVGSPLSLECTVEGTSNPNLYWYRQAAGRGLQLLFYSVGIGQISSEVPQNLSASRPQDRQFILSSKKLLLSDSGFYLCAWSRSGGNTEAFFGQGTRLTVV.

About this clone: An end of the junction does not agree with germline; a read error may underlie this. The chain carries TRBV4-3 and TRBJ1-1, with a possible D match to TRBD1 (6 bases). Germline CDR1 LGHNA, CDR2 YSLEER. The CDR3 is made up of 13 amino acids. In DNA, the CDR3 is TGCGCCAGCAGCCACGCCCTGAACAGGGAATTAATCTTT. Protein: CASSHALNRELIF.

This sequence joins TRBV3-1 (or the pseudogene TRBV3-2) and TRBJ2-5; TRBD2 matches 8 bases. Trimming took 1 base from V and 7 from J; bases not matched to a gene: 8. This CDR3 comprises 15 residues. Germline CDR1 is LGHDT and CDR2 is YNNKEL (reference sequence). The CDR3 reads CASSQASFGRGTQYF. CDR3 bases: TGTGCCAGCAGCCAAGCTTCCTTCGGGAGGGGGACCCAGTACTTC.

The gene calls are TRBV5-8 and TRBJ1-3; TRBD1 is a possible D gene (5 bases). Per germline, CDR1 SGHTS and CDR2 YDEGEE. The ends were cut back, 4 bases at V and 0 bases at J, with 17 bases in the middle. The CDR3 is 17 residues long. CDR3 sequence: CASSRGTGQTSGNTIYF. DNA of the CDR3: TGTGCCAGCAGCCGGGGGACGGGCCAGACCTCTGGAAACACCATATATTTT.

This chain connects TRBV7-9 to TRBJ1-1; 8 bases are a match to TRBD1. Germline loops: CDR1 SEHNR, CDR2 FQNEAQ (reference sequence). V lost 3 bases and J lost 5; bases outside the gene matches: 5. The CDR3 runs 14 residues. CDR3 sequence reads: CASSFEDRVTEAFF. In DNA, the CDR3 is TGTGCCAGCAGCTTCGAGGACAGGGTAACTGAAGCTTTCTTT.

This rearrangement joins TRBV7-9 to TRBJ1-1; TRBD1 might be the D (6 bases). Trimming stripped 2 bases from V and 1 base from J, with 11 bases between. Germline CDR1 reads SEHNR; CDR2 reads FQNEAQ (reference sequence). The length of the CDR3 is 15 residues. CDR3 loop: CASSLKGTKNTEAFF. The CDR3 DNA sequence: TGTGCCAGCAGCTTAAAGGGGACAAAGAACACTGAAGCTTTCTTT.

The chain carries TRBV14 and TRBJ2-1; perhaps TRBD2 as D (6 bases). The length of the CDR3 is 14 residues. The V gene's germline CDR1 is SGHDN and CDR2 FVKESK. V lost 2 bases, J lost 9 bases, and 14 bases lay in between. CDR3: CASSQSSGGVEQFF. The CDR3 bases are TGTGCCAGCAGCCAAAGCTCAGGCGGGGTTGAGCAGTTCTTC.

The V and J genes are TRBV6-5 and TRBJ1-1; D not certain. The ends were cut back, 6 bases at V and 10 bases at J, with 15 bases in the middle. CDR1 is MNHEY, CDR2 SVGAGI, per germline. CDR3 length: 12 amino acids. The CDR3, as DNA: TGTGCCAGCAGCCAAGCGGGGTGGGGAGCTTTCTTT. Encoded protein: CASSQAGWGAFF.

The chain uses TRBV7-3 and TRBJ2-7, with 7 bases matching TRBD1. The junction had 17 bases not matched to a gene; V was cut back by 4 bases and J by 2 bases. Germline CDR1 reads SGHTA; CDR2 reads FQGTGA. The CDR3 is 18 amino acids. CDR3 in DNA: TGTGCCAGCAGCTCTACTCCCGGGACAGACCAGCGTACCTACGAGCAGTACTTC. Translated, it gives CASSSTPGTDQRTYEQYF.

There are a few counts of this clone. The chain links TRBV10-3 to TRBJ2-5; 12 bases map to TRBD2. Looked up from germline, CDR1 is ENHRY and CDR2 is SYGVKD. V trimming: 3 bases; J trimming: 2 bases; junction bases outside the gene matches: 4. The CDR3 loop spans 16 amino acids. CDR3 nucleotides: TGTGCCATCAGTGAACTAGCGGGAGGCGCACAAGAGACCCAGTACTTC. Its translation: CAISELAGGAQETQYF.

This clone was detected once. One end of the junction is discordant with germline, which a read error may explain. J is TRBJ1-2 and V is TRBV6-5; D not resolved. This CDR3 has 11 residues. Per germline, CDR1 MNHEY and CDR2 SVGAGI. In DNA, the CDR3 is TGTGCCAGCAGTTCGGTGGGCGTAAAAGCCTTC. It is translated as CASSSVGVKAF.

The chain carries TRBV20-1 and TRBJ1-5; a weak D match, TRBD1 (5 bases). Germline lookup yields CDR1 DFQATT and CDR2 SNEGSKA (reference sequence). This CDR3 has 13 amino acids. Trimming stripped 3 bases from V and 6 bases from J, with 12 bases between. DNA of the CDR3: TGCAGTGCTAGTCAGGGAAACGGTCAGCCCCAGCATTTT. Protein sequence: CSASQGNGQPQHF.

The V gene is TRBV28, the J gene TRBJ1-5; possibly TRBD1 for D (5 bases). V was shortened by 2 bases and J by 2 bases, with 19 bases between the two germline ends. The CDR3 length is 18 residues. CDR1 is MDHEN, CDR2 SYDVKM, per germline. In nucleotides, the CDR3 is TGTGCCAGCAGTTTACGCTCAATGGGACTACTGGGCAATCAGCCCCAGCATTTT. Its translation: CASSLRSMGLLGNQPQHF.

Only a few counts were recorded for this clone. The chain carries TRBV27 and TRBJ1-6, with 7 bases aligning to TRBD1. Germline V lookup: CDR1 MNHEY, CDR2 SMNVEV (reference sequence). Trimming cost V 8 bases and J 7 bases; bases outside gene matches: 8. The CDR3 spans 14 residues. The CDR3 is CASRLDRDNSPLHF. Written as DNA, the CDR3 is TGTGCCAGCCGCCTCGACAGGGACAATTCACCCCTCCACTTT.